What follows are 24 T cell receptor beta chains derived from one specimen sequenced in a study of naive and memory T cell subsets. A UMI-containing oligonucleotide was joined by 3' ligation to the TCR cDNA template. The SP2 primer and nested alpha and beta constant region primers amplified ligated cDNA in four rounds. TCRdb re-derived calls from the 5' RACE reads in MiXCR, one entry per CDR3 protein. Counted here are tens of thousands of distinct CDR3 sequences, around 5% occurring once; the ten biggest clones make up approximately 0.84%. The receptors originated from a female donor in good health.

This clonotype was counted many times. The chain couples TRBV24-1 to TRBJ2-1, with 10 bases that match TRBD2. Germline V gene data show CDR1 as KGHDR and CDR2 as SFDVKD. This CDR3 is 19 amino acids long. Trimming at V came to 5 bases and at J to 5 bases, leaving 17 bases not matched to a gene. The CDR3 DNA follows: TGTGCCACCAGTGCAAACCGGGGCCCTAGCGGGAGTACCCACAATGAGCAGTTCTTC. It is translated as CATSANRGPSGSTHNEQFF.

This clonotype was seen many times. The chain combines TRBV4-3 with TRBJ1-2, with a tentative D call TRBD1 (5 bases). This CDR3 comprises 14 residues. Trimming cost V 0 bases and J 4 bases, with 9 bases left between them. CDR1 and CDR2 from the germline V gene are LGHNA and YSLEER. The CDR3: CASSQDEQAYGYTF. In nucleotides, the CDR3 is TGCGCCAGCAGCCAAGATGAACAGGCCTATGGCTACACCTTC.

In its sample, this clonotype was seen many times. Written as DNA, the CDR3 is TGTGCCATCAGTGCAGGGACAGGGCCTTCCTACGAGCAGTACTTC. It codes for CAISAGTGPSYEQYF. This chain connects TRBV10-3 to TRBJ2-7, with TRBD1 identical over 9 bases. Germline V gives CDR1 ENHRY, CDR2 SYGVKD. The CDR3 extends over 15 amino acids. V shed 4 bases, J shed 1 base, and the junction held 5 bases outside the gene matches.

This clonotype was counted at least ten times. This rearrangement joins TRBV28 to TRBJ2-7; weak D call: TRBD1 (5 bases). Germline values: CDR1 MDHEN, CDR2 SYDVKM. CDR3 size: 11 residues. Trimming pared 6 bases from V and 3 bases from J, leaving 6 bases between. The CDR3 loop reads CASSDSYEQYF. The CDR3 DNA reads TGTGCCAGCAGCGACAGCTACGAGCAGTACTTC.

This clonotype was detected many times. The rearrangement joins TRBV5-1 to TRBJ1-4, with D possibly matching TRBD1 (5 bases). This CDR3 is built from 15 residues. In germline, CDR1 is SGHRS, CDR2 YFSETQ. The V and J ends lost 0 bases and 6 bases respectively, with 12 bases between them. The CDR3 loop is CASSLGGPGDEKLFF. In DNA form, the CDR3 reads TGCGCCAGCAGCTTGGGCGGGCCGGGGGATGAAAAACTGTTTTTT. The complete variable domain, with remaining parts taken from reference TRBV5-1 and TRBJ1-4, reads KAGVTQTPRYLIKTRGQQVTLSCSPISGHRSVSWYQQTPGQGLQFLFEYFSETQRNKGNFPGRFSGRQFSNSRSEMNVSTLELGDSALYLCASSLGGPGDEKLFFGSGTQLSVL.

V is TRBV27 and J is TRBJ1-4; D not resolved. Germline CDR1 MNHEY, CDR2 SMNVEV (reference sequence). V lost 4 bases to trimming and J lost 10 bases, with 16 bases between them. CDR3 length: 14 residues. CDR3 nucleotides: TGTGCCAGCAGTTCACTTTTGTGGGAGGGAAAACTGTTTTTT. Translating it yields CASSSLLWEGKLFF.

The sample holds a few counts of this clonotype. The V gene is TRBV18, the J gene TRBJ2-1, with TRBD2 identical over 14 bases. There are 16 residues in the CDR3. Germline V gene lookup returns CDR1 KGHSH and CDR2 LQKENI. The J segment lost 4 bases and the V segment lost 6 bases, leaving 5 bases of the junction unmatched. CDR3 in amino acids: CASSPGLAGVYNEQFF. For the CDR3, the DNA is TGTGCCAGCTCCCCGGGACTAGCGGGAGTTTACAATGAGCAGTTCTTC.

This clonotype was found many times. The DNA for the CDR3 is TGCAGCGTTGAGGGCAGACTACCCTACAATGAGCAGTTCTTC. Its translation: CSVEGRLPYNEQFF. The chain employs TRBV29-1 and TRBJ2-1, with D perhaps TRBD2 (5 bases). Trimming pared 3 bases from V and 2 bases from J, leaving 11 bases between. CDR1 and CDR2 from the germline V gene are SQVTM and ANQGSEA. The CDR3 covers 14 residues.

Ten or more counts support this clonotype. This chain joins TRBV5-1 and TRBJ2-1; 8 bases are shared with TRBD2. The germline gives CDR1 SGHRS, CDR2 YFSETQ. The J segment lost 1 base and the V segment lost 5 bases, leaving 2 bases of the junction unmatched. The CDR3 consists of 14 residues. CDR3: CASRAGGSYNEQFF. In nucleotides, the CDR3 is TGCGCCAGCAGGGCGGGAGGATCCTACAATGAGCAGTTCTTC.

This clonotype has at least ten counts. This sequence joins TRBV18 and TRBJ1-5; D perhaps matches TRBD1 (6 bases). Germline values: CDR1 KGHSH, CDR2 LQKENI. This CDR3 has 13 residues. Trimming shortened V by 5 bases and J by 7 bases, and 12 bases separated the two germline ends. The CDR3 here is CASSTDSGQPQHF. DNA of the CDR3: TGTGCCAGCTCAACGGACAGTGGGCAGCCCCAGCATTTT. Together with reference TRBV18 and TRBJ1-5, the CDR3 gives the full variable domain: NAGVMQNPRHLVRRRGQEARLRCSPMKGHSHVYWYRQLPEEGLKFMVYLQKENIIDESGMPKERFSAEFPKEGPSILRIQQVVRGDSAAYFCASSTDSGQPQHFGDGTRLSIL.

This clonotype was seen ten or more times. This chain uses TRBV29-1 with TRBJ1-1; 9 bases agree with TRBD1. The CDR3 runs to 13 residues. V gave up 8 bases and J gave up 1 base; unmatched junction bases: 5. Looked up from germline, CDR1 is SQVTM and CDR2 is ANQGSEA. CDR3 sequence reads: CSMEGQGNTEAFF. The CDR3 DNA is TGCAGCATGGAGGGACAGGGGAACACTGAAGCTTTCTTT.

The chain has TRBV7-2 and TRBJ2-7; D call uncertain. V gave up 0 bases and J gave up 6 bases, with 15 bases separating them. CDR1 is SGHTA, CDR2 FQGNSA, per germline. The CDR3 runs to 15 residues. The CDR3 DNA sequence: TGTGCCAGCAGCTTAGCGTCCGGTGGGAATTTCGAGCAGTACTTC. Amino acids: CASSLASGGNFEQYF.

This clonotype was counted ten times or more. This chain connects TRBV7-2 to TRBJ2-1, with TRBD2 matching over 9 bases. Germline CDR1 SGHTA, CDR2 FQGNSA. V trimming: 1 base; J trimming: 10 bases; junction bases outside the gene matches: 11. The CDR3 totals 16 residues. CDR3 amino acids: CASSLDRGRALGEQFF. The CDR3 DNA reads TGTGCCAGCAGCTTAGATCGCGGGAGGGCCCTCGGGGAGCAGTTCTTC. The variable domain in full, completed from reference TRBV7-2 and TRBJ2-1, reads GAGVSQSPSNKVTEKGKDVELRCDPISGHTALYWYRQSLGQGLEFLIYFQGNSAPDKSGLPSDRFSAERTGGSVSTLTIQRTQQEDSAVYLCASSLDRGRALGEQFFGPGTRLTVL.

This clonotype has ten or more counts. V gene TRBV19 combines with J gene TRBJ1-5; no clear D gene. This CDR3 has 12 residues. The germline V and J ends were trimmed by 6 bases and 5 bases, with 8 bases remaining between them. Germline CDR1 LNHDA, CDR2 SQIVND (reference sequence). The CDR3 here is CASSPTYQPQHF. The CDR3 nucleotides are TGTGCCAGTAGCCCAACTTATCAGCCCCAGCATTTT.

This clonotype came up a few times. V gene TRBV29-1 combines with J gene TRBJ2-5; D gene uncertain. V lost 4 bases, J lost 6 bases, and 6 bases lay in between. CDR3 length: 10 amino acids. The germline V gene has CDR1 SQVTM and CDR2 ANQGSEA. The CDR3 nucleotides read TGCAGCGTTGTCCTACAGACCCAGTACTTC. Its protein product is CSVVLQTQYF.

This clonotype was recorded at least ten times. The chain uses TRBV20-1 and TRBJ2-1; 7 nucleotides line up with TRBD2. Losses at the gene ends were 5 bases for V and 3 bases for J; bases not matched to a gene: 7. Per the germline V gene, CDR1 is DFQATT and CDR2 is SNEGSKA (reference sequence). This CDR3 has 14 amino acids. The CDR3 nucleotides read TGCAGTGCTCCGGGAGGCCGGGGCTACAATGAGCAGTTCTTC. Protein product: CSAPGGRGYNEQFF.

In this sample, this clonotype turned up many times. The rearrangement uses TRBV20-1 and TRBJ1-5; perhaps TRBD1 as D (5 bases). Trimming cost V 3 bases and J 7 bases, with 19 bases left between them. CDR3 length: 15 residues. Germline lookup yields CDR1 DFQATT and CDR2 SNEGSKA (reference sequence). The CDR3: CSASPGAGIKQPQHF. The CDR3 nucleotides read TGCAGTGCTAGCCCGGGAGCAGGGATAAAGCAGCCCCAGCATTTT.

In its sample, this clonotype was seen many times. The chain links TRBV29-1 to TRBJ2-7; 7 nucleotides line up with TRBD2. The V gene's germline CDR1 is SQVTM and CDR2 ANQGSEA. The CDR3 is 18 amino acids. With V trimmed by 6 bases and J by 0 bases, 20 bases remained unmatched. In DNA, the CDR3 is TGCAGCGTAAAGTACTTGTTGGGGGAGGGTAGAAGCTCCTACGAGCAGTACTTC. Translating gives CSVKYLLGEGRSSYEQYF.

This clonotype was counted ten times or more. The chain has TRBV12-3 or TRBV12-4 and TRBJ1-1; D gene uncertain. Trimming stripped 3 bases from V and 0 bases from J, with 17 bases between. The CDR3 is 17 amino acids. The CDR3 spells CASSFAATTLVNTEAFF. As DNA, the CDR3 is TGTGCCAGCAGTTTCGCAGCGACTACGCTCGTGAACACTGAAGCTTTCTTT.

This clonotype was detected many times. The rearrangement links TRBV2 to TRBJ2-5; 7 nucleotides line up with TRBD1. The trim removed 10 bases at V and 0 bases at J, leaving 20 bases unmatched. CDR1 is SNHLY and CDR2 is FYNNEI in the germline V gene. The CDR3 length is 18 residues. The CDR3 loop reads CATMLRGPGRRYQETQYF. CDR3 DNA: TGTGCCACCATGTTGAGGGGGCCGGGACGTCGGTACCAAGAGACCCAGTACTTC.

This clonotype was recorded many times. The V call is TRBV29-1, the J call TRBJ2-3; D unresolved. With 4 bases removed from V and 0 bases from J, the gap between germline ends came to 14 bases. Germline V gene data show CDR1 as SQVTM and CDR2 as ANQGSEA. This CDR3 comprises 15 residues. CDR3 protein: CSVVGLITSTDTQYF. The CDR3 region has the DNA TGCAGCGTTGTAGGTCTCATAACTAGCACAGATACGCAGTATTTT.

This clonotype was detected many times. The chain joins TRBV7-9 to TRBJ1-3, with D uncertain. The CDR3 spans 12 residues. Trimming removed 11 bases at V and 1 base at J, with 9 bases between. CDR1 and CDR2 from the germline V gene are SEHNR and FQNEAQ (reference sequence). CDR3 in amino acids: CALHSSGNTIYF. As DNA, the CDR3 is TGTGCCCTCCACTCTTCTGGAAACACCATATATTTT. The variable domain in full, completed from reference TRBV7-9 and TRBJ1-3, reads DTGVSQNPRHKITKRGQNVTFRCDPISEHNRLYWYRQTLGQGPEFLTYFQNEAQLEKSRLLSDRFSAERPKGSFSTLEIQRTEQGDSAMYLCALHSSGNTIYFGEGSWLTVV.

This clonotype was detected ten times or more. V and J are TRBV25-1 and TRBJ1-2; 10 bases fit TRBD1. Germline trimming cut 8 bases from V and 0 bases from J; bases unmatched to any gene: 6. Germline CDR1 reads MGHDK; CDR2 reads SYGVNS. There are 15 residues in the CDR3. The CDR3 reads CASGSGTGANYGYTF. The CDR3 region has the DNA TGTGCCAGCGGATCGGGGACAGGGGCTAACTATGGCTACACCTTC.

This clonotype was counted many times. This chain uses TRBV28 with TRBJ1-1, with a possible D match to TRBD1 (6 bases). Trimming took 6 bases from V and 2 from J, leaving 16 bases between them. This CDR3 is built from 15 residues. CDR1 is MDHEN and CDR2 is SYDVKM in the germline V gene. The CDR3 DNA is TGTGCCAGCAGACCCTTAGGACAGACCAACACTGAAGCTTTCTTT. Protein product: CASRPLGQTNTEAFF.